This is a list of T cell receptor beta chains from one sample in a study of cytomegalovirus exposure and HLA in healthy donors. TCRdb's table, derived via immunoSEQ multiplex PCR, lists solely in-frame clones and lacks some. The sample holds under 200,000 clones; around 80% are singletons and the top ten take around 4.6%. The sequencing sample was made of PBMCs. All receptors come from a male donor in good health and CMV-seronegative. Each CDR3 is given with its conserved first and last residue. D genes are given only for firm matches. A row's size may be missing; if present it is once, few, many or a size class.

V gene	clone size	J gene	D gene	CDR3 DNA	CDR3 protein
TRBV28	.	TRBJ2-6	.	TGTGCCAGCAGTTTCGCTGGGGCCAACGTCCTGACTTTC	CASSFAGANVLTF
TRBV10-2	.	TRBJ1-1	TRBD1	TGCGCCAGCAGTGACAGGGGGCAGAACACTGAAGCTTTCTTT	CASSDRGQNTEAFF
TRBV4-2	.	TRBJ2-3	TRBD2	TGTGCCAGCAGCCAAGATATAGAACTAGCGGGAACGGATACGCAGTATTTT	CASSQDIELAGTDTQYF
TRBV9	few	TRBJ2-7	.	TGTGCCAGCAGCGTAGAGGCTAGCAATCTCGAGCAGTACTTC	CASSVEASNLEQYF
TRBV6-5	.	TRBJ2-7	.	TGTGCCAGCTGGAGGGGCGGGGACTCCTACGAGCAGTACTTC	CASWRGGDSYEQYF
TRBV5-1	.	TRBJ2-5	TRBD1	TGCGCCAGCAGCTTGGCCGGACAGGGCGGGTTACAAGAGACCCAGTACTTC	CASSLAGQGGLQETQYF
TRBV6-5	.	TRBJ1-1	.	TGTGCCAGCAGCCCTAGCCACGCCACGGGGACTGAAGCTTTCTTT	CASSPSHATGTEAFF
TRBV5-6	.	TRBJ2-1	.	TGTGCCAGCAGCTTGGCCAGCTACAATGAGCAGTTCTTC	CASSLASYNEQFF
TRBV6-1	few	TRBJ2-5	.	TGTGCCAGCAGTGAAACTCCGGAGACCCAGTACTTC	CASSETPETQYF
TRBV20-1	.	TRBJ1-1	.	TGCAGCACCACAGGGTTCGCTGAAGCTTTCTTT	CSTTGFAEAFF
TRBV5-4	once	TRBJ2-7	TRBD2	TGTGCCAGCAGCCGCCGGACTAGCGGTAACTCCTACGAGCAGTACTTC	CASSRRTSGNSYEQYF
TRBV30	.	TRBJ1-2	.	TGTGCCTGGAGTAAGCACCGTCCGGGCTACACCTTC	CAWSKHRPGYTF
TRBV27	.	TRBJ2-7	.	TGTGCCAGCAGTTTAAGTCGGGTTTCCCCCGAGCAGTACTTC	CASSLSRVSPEQYF
TRBV5-5	.	TRBJ1-1	.	TGTGCCAGCAGCTTGTCTGACAGGACCAAAGCTTTCTTT	CASSLSDRTKAFF
TRBV5-8	.	TRBJ1-2	.	TGTGCCAGCAGCCTACCCTGGGGAGCCCACTATGGCTACACCTTC	CASSLPWGAHYGYTF
TRBV5-6	.	TRBJ1-1	.	TGTGCCAGCAGCCGGTGGACAGTCCCTGAAGCTTTCTTT	CASSRWTVPEAFF
TRBV6-6	.	TRBJ2-1	.	TGTGCCAGCAGTTACAAGCGGAGACTCTCCTACAATGAGCAGTTCTTC	CASSYKRRLSYNEQFF
TRBV5-6	.	TRBJ2-1	.	TGTGCCAGCAGCTTGGATTCGCTAGGGGGAGAATACAATGAGCAGTTCTTC	CASSLDSLGGEYNEQFF
TRBV19	.	TRBJ1-5	.	TGTGCCAGTAGTCCCTCCACAGGGAATATTGGCAATCAGCCCCAGCATTTT	CASSPSTGNIGNQPQHF
TRBV21-1	.	TRBJ1-5	.	TGTGCCAGCAGCAAAGACTGCGGGAGACAAAGGGGAAATCAGCCCCAGCATTTT	CASSKDCGRQRGNQPQHF
TRBV7-3	.	TRBJ2-3	.	TGTGCCAGCAGCTTAAACGCAGTAGGGAGGGATACGCAGTATTTT	CASSLNAVGRDTQYF
TRBV19	.	TRBJ2-1	.	TGTGCCAGTTCGGAGGGAAGCTCCTACAATGAGCAGTTCTTC	CASSEGSSYNEQFF
TRBV6-5	few	TRBJ1-1	.	TGTGCCAGCAGTTACGCGCGCGGAACTTTCTTT	CASSYARGTFF
TRBV30	few	TRBJ2-1	TRBD2	TGTGCCTGGTCTAGCGGCCCCCACAATGAGCAGTTCTTC	CAWSSGPHNEQFF
TRBV11-2	.	TRBJ2-3	TRBD2	TGTGCCAGCAGCTCAGCGGGGCTAGCGGGCACAGATACGCAGTATTTT	CASSSAGLAGTDTQYF
TRBV7-3	.	TRBJ2-1	.	TGTGCCAGCAGCTTAAGTAGCGGCTCCTACAATGAGCAGTTCTTC	CASSLSSGSYNEQFF
TRBV27	.	TRBJ2-2	.	TGTGCCAGCAGTTCTAATACTAGGGCCGGGGAGCTGTTTTTT	CASSSNTRAGELFF
TRBV6-5	.	TRBJ2-2	.	TGTGCCAGCAGCCCTCAGACAGACACCGGGGAGCTGTTTTTT	CASSPQTDTGELFF
TRBV4-2	few	TRBJ2-7	.	TGTGCCAGCAGCCGAGAGCGTAGAACCTACGAGCAGTACTTC	CASSRERRTYEQYF
TRBV28	.	TRBJ2-1	.	TGTGCCAGCAGGACTAGCAATGAGCAGTTCTTC	CASRTSNEQFF
TRBV7-2	.	TRBJ2-3	TRBD2	TGTGCCAGCAGCTTAGTTGTCCGGACTAGTCTCACAGATACGCAGTATTTT	CASSLVVRTSLTDTQYF
TRBV30	few	TRBJ2-1	TRBD1	TGTGCCGGAAAGGGACAGGGGCATGAGCAGTTCTTC	CAGKGQGHEQFF
TRBV5-4	.	TRBJ2-7	TRBD1	TGTGCCAGCAGCTTGGCCGGACAGGGTTACGAGCAGTACTTC	CASSLAGQGYEQYF
TRBV19	.	TRBJ2-1	.	TGTACCAGTAGGGCGGGTACCTACAATGAGCAGTTCTTC	CTSRAGTYNEQFF
TRBV27	.	TRBJ1-2	.	TGTGCCAGCAGCTACACAGGGAGGGGTGGCTACACCTTC	CASSYTGRGGYTF
TRBV29-1	.	TRBJ2-5	TRBD1	TGCAGCGCCCAGACGAATATCCGGGACAGCCAAGAGACCCAGTACTTC	CSAQTNIRDSQETQYF
TRBV4-3	.	TRBJ2-1	.	TGCGCCAGCAGCCAAGATAAAGGCAGGGGTGGGGAGCAGTTCTTC	CASSQDKGRGGEQFF
TRBV7-9	.	TRBJ1-5	TRBD1	TGTGCCAGCAGCATTCGGGACAGGGGTACGTCGGGCAATCAGCCCCAGCATTTT	CASSIRDRGTSGNQPQHF
TRBV7-7	.	TRBJ1-1	TRBD1	TGTGCCAGCAGCCCACAGGGGGCAGACACTGAAGCTTTCTTT	CASSPQGADTEAFF
TRBV19	.	TRBJ2-4	TRBD2	TGTGCCAGTAGTTCACTAGCGGGGGAAAACATTCAGTACTTC	CASSSLAGENIQYF
TRBV28	few	TRBJ2-2	TRBD2	TGTGCCAGCAGTGGACCGGGACTAGCGGGTGCGAACACCGGGGAGCTGTTTTTT	CASSGPGLAGANTGELFF
TRBV7-9	.	TRBJ1-1	.	TGTGCCACGTCTGAAGCTTTCTTT	CATSEAFF